One and the same sample provided the 25 T cell receptor beta chains below, sequenced in a study of shared clonotypes between healthy human individuals. The data were produced by immunoSEQ multiplex PCR, yet TCRdb's version contains in-frame clones alone and is incomplete. The sample lists 950,000 to 1,300,000 clones, around 76% seen once, with approximately 1.5% in the top ten. The sample comprised memory CD4+ T cells sorted from blood. Regarding subset: CD45RA-negative fraction. The receptors here all came from a man between 18 and 35 years old in good health.

This chain connects TRBV6-5 to TRBJ2-4; no reliable D call. This CDR3 is 12 amino acids long. The ends were cut back, 6 bases at V and 15 bases at J, with 18 bases in the middle. The germline gives CDR1 MNHEY, CDR2 SVGAGI. The CDR3 sequence is CASSPDRHKRYF. The CDR3 DNA follows: TGTGCCAGCAGCCCGGATAGACATAAGAGGTACTTC.

This rearrangement joins TRBV5-8 to TRBJ1-5, with 7 positions matching TRBD1. V lost 4 bases, J lost 3 bases, and 10 bases stayed unmatched. There are 16 residues in the CDR3. Germline lookup yields CDR1 SGHTS and CDR2 YDEGEE. In DNA form, the CDR3 reads TGTGCCAGCAGCCCACCCGGGACAGCTCACAATCAGCCCCAGCATTTT. Its translation: CASSPPGTAHNQPQHF.

The chain combines TRBV6-6 with TRBJ2-7, with 8 bases that match TRBD1. Per germline, CDR1 MNHNY and CDR2 SVGAGI (reference sequence). The CDR3 extends over 13 amino acids. The ends lost 8 bases at V and 2 bases at J; junction bases unmatched: 5. In DNA form, the CDR3 reads TGTGCCAGCTCGGCAGGGGGCCCCTACGAGCAGTACTTC. Translation: CASSAGGPYEQYF.

The rearrangement uses TRBV27 and TRBJ2-7; no reliable D call. This CDR3 has 15 amino acids. The germline gives CDR1 MNHEY, CDR2 SMNVEV (reference sequence). With 0 bases removed from V and 2 bases from J, the gap between germline ends came to 11 bases. In DNA, the CDR3 is TGTGCCAGCAGTTTATCTTTGTCCTCCCCCTACGAGCAGTACTTC. Translating gives CASSLSLSSPYEQYF.

The rearrangement uses TRBV18 and TRBJ2-7; unclear D gene. Trimming shortened V by 5 bases and J by 5 bases, and 10 bases separated the two germline ends. The germline V gene has CDR1 KGHSH and CDR2 LQKENI. The CDR3 loop spans 12 amino acids. CDR3 DNA sequence: TGTGCCAGCTCAACCGCGGTAAACGAGCAGTACTTC. Protein product: CASSTAVNEQYF.

The chain has TRBV7-8 and TRBJ2-1; 10 bases are shared with TRBD2. The germline CDR1 and CDR2 sequences are SGHVS and FQNEAQ. CDR3 length equals 16 residues. J was trimmed by 2 bases and V by 3 bases; bases with no gene match: 4. As DNA, the CDR3 is TGTGCCAGCAGCTTGAGGACTAGCGGCCCCTACAATGAGCAGTTCTTC. Protein product: CASSLRTSGPYNEQFF.

The rearrangement uses TRBV11-3 and TRBJ2-5, with a tentative D call TRBD2 (5 bases). Germline CDR1 SGHNT, CDR2 YENEEA. The CDR3 is 13 residues long. The V end was cut by 5 bases, the J end by 2 bases, with 9 bases between. For the CDR3, the DNA is TGTGCCAGCAGCAACCGGGGACAAGAGACCCAGTACTTC. This encodes CASSNRGQETQYF.

J is TRBJ1-2 and V is TRBV19; TRBD1 matches at 7 bases. V shed 8 bases and J 4 bases; nucleotides not matched to a gene: 10. This CDR3 contains 14 residues. Germline CDR1 and CDR2: LNHDA and SQIVND (reference sequence). CDR3 sequence: CASSENRGGYGYTF. CDR3 coding DNA: TGTGCCAGTTCCGAGAACAGGGGAGGCTATGGCTACACCTTC. Using reference TRBV19 and TRBJ1-2 for the parts outside the CDR3, the full variable domain is DGGITQSPKYLFRKEGQNVTLSCEQNLNHDAMYWYRQDPGQGLRLIYYSQIVNDFQKGDIAEGYSVSREKKESFPLTVTSAQKNPTAFYLCASSENRGGYGYTFGSGTRLTVV.

This chain joins TRBV7-9 and TRBJ1-1, with D perhaps TRBD1 (6 bases). The CDR3 consists of 15 residues. Germline loops: CDR1 SEHNR, CDR2 FQNEAQ (reference sequence). The ends were cut back, 5 bases at V and 1 base at J, with 14 bases in the middle. The CDR3 DNA sequence: TGTGCCAGCAGCCCCGTACAGGGAGGGAACACTGAAGCTTTCTTT. Translating it yields CASSPVQGGNTEAFF.

The V call is TRBV10-3, the J call TRBJ2-5, with 10 bases lining up with TRBD2. Germline CDR1 is ENHRY and CDR2 is SYGVKD. The CDR3 has 15 amino acids. V gave up 8 bases and J gave up 5 bases; unmatched junction bases: 11. The CDR3 bases are TGTGCCATCTCCCCGGGACTAGCGATTATTGAGACCCAGTACTTC. This sequence encodes CAISPGLAIIETQYF.

This clone was counted many times. The V gene is TRBV5-4, the J gene TRBJ2-4; 12 nucleotides match TRBD2. With V trimmed by 0 bases and J by 9 bases, 10 bases remained unmatched. Per the germline V gene, CDR1 is SGHNT and CDR2 is YYREEE (reference sequence). The CDR3 is 17 residues long. CDR3 in DNA: TGTGCCAGCAGCTTGGGAACTAGCGGGGGGAGCACCAGCATTCAGTACTTC. As protein: CASSLGTSGGSTSIQYF.

On this clone itself: This same CDR3 is encoded by further DNA sequences in the sample. The J gene is TRBJ2-1, the V gene TRBV7-2, with a tentative D call TRBD1 (6 bases). The CDR3 contains 14 residues. Germline values: CDR1 SGHTA, CDR2 FQGNSA. Trimming stripped 4 bases from V and 4 bases from J, with 11 bases between. CDR3 protein: CASSSGQSYNEQFF. CDR3 DNA: TGTGCCAGCAGCTCTGGACAGTCGTACAATGAGCAGTTCTTC.

The table lists this clone with a count of one. V gene TRBV5-4 combines with J gene TRBJ1-1, with D maybe TRBD1 (5 bases). The CDR3 contains 15 residues. The V gene's germline CDR1 is SGHNT and CDR2 YYREEE (reference sequence). Trimming cost V 6 bases and J 1 base, with 16 bases left between them. The CDR3 DNA follows: TGTGCCAGCACCCAAACCGGGACCGCGAACACTGAAGCTTTCTTT. Protein: CASTQTGTANTEAFF.

The chain joins TRBV5-1 to TRBJ1-1, with a possible D match to TRBD1 (5 bases). The CDR3 sequence is 15 residues long. The ends were cut back, 2 bases at V and 3 bases at J, with 14 bases in the middle. Germline CDR1 reads SGHRS; CDR2 reads YFSETQ. DNA for the CDR3: TGCGCCAGCAGCTTTGTGGGGGTGAGGGACACTGAAGCTTTCTTT. Translated: CASSFVGVRDTEAFF.

This chain connects TRBV6-5 to TRBJ2-3; TRBD2 agrees at 12 bases. Germline V gene lookup returns CDR1 MNHEY and CDR2 SVGAGI. The trim removed 11 bases at V and 7 bases at J, leaving 7 bases unmatched. The CDR3 is made up of 13 amino acids. The CDR3 reads CASSSGRVNTQYF. The CDR3 DNA sequence: TGTGCCTCTTCTAGCGGGAGGGTAAATACGCAGTATTTT.

The J gene is TRBJ2-5, the V gene TRBV5-8, with D perhaps TRBD1 (6 bases). The length of the CDR3 is 14 residues. Per the germline V gene, CDR1 is SGHTS and CDR2 is YDEGEE. Trimming stripped 0 bases from V and 5 bases from J, with 11 bases between. This CDR3 is CASSLGGGRETQYF. CDR3 DNA: TGTGCCAGCAGCTTGGGAGGGGGAAGGGAGACCCAGTACTTC.

The chain has TRBV30 and TRBJ2-6; TRBD1 might be the D (5 bases). Germline-derived CDR1 and CDR2 are GTSNPN and SVGIG (reference sequence). Trimming left V 2 bases short and J 2 bases short, with 10 bases between. CDR3 length equals 15 residues. CDR3 sequence (DNA): TGTGCCTGGAGTATATTGACAGCTGGGGCCAACGTCCTGACTTTC. Translating gives CAWSILTAGANVLTF.

This clone was seen just once. V gene TRBV28 combines with J gene TRBJ1-4; D is undetermined. There are 13 residues in the CDR3. Deletions cut 7 bases from V and 8 bases from J, with 14 bases between. Germline V gene data show CDR1 as MDHEN and CDR2 as SYDVKM. CDR3 region: CASTFTVREKLFF. CDR3 nucleotides: TGTGCCAGCACCTTTACAGTCCGGGAAAAACTGTTTTTT.

The chain links TRBV30 to TRBJ2-5; TRBD2 matches at 10 bases. Germline values: CDR1 GTSNPN, CDR2 SVGIG (reference sequence). This CDR3 is built from 12 residues. The trim removed 4 bases at V and 4 bases at J, leaving 0 bases unmatched. This CDR3 is CAWTSGRETQYF. CDR3 coding DNA: TGTGCCTGGACTAGCGGGAGAGAGACCCAGTACTTC.

The chain couples TRBV9 to TRBJ2-2; D remains ambiguous. Germline V gene sequence: CDR1 SGDLS, CDR2 YYNGEE. Between the trimmed V and J ends, which lost 3 bases and 2 bases, there was a span of 11 bases. This CDR3 has 15 residues. This chain's CDR3 is CASSAVTSNTGELFF. As DNA, the CDR3 is TGTGCCAGCAGCGCCGTCACAAGTAACACCGGGGAGCTGTTTTTT.

This sequence joins TRBV7-2 and TRBJ2-5, with 9 nucleotides matching TRBD1. V was clipped by 6 bases and J by 5 bases; unmatched bases: 7. Germline values: CDR1 SGHTA, CDR2 FQGNSA. This CDR3 region has 14 residues. CDR3 amino acids: CASRFTGGGETQYF. CDR3 DNA sequence: TGTGCCAGCAGATTTACAGGGGGCGGGGAGACCCAGTACTTC.

V usage is TRBV19 and J usage is TRBJ1-6; possible D gene TRBD1, 6 bases. The CDR3 is 15 residues long. The germline CDR1 and CDR2 sequences are LNHDA and SQIVND (reference sequence). Trimming removed 7 bases from V and 13 bases from J, with 23 bases in between. The DNA of the CDR3 is TGTGCCAGTACCATCTCCAGGGGCCGGGGGGATCCCCTCCACTTT. It specifies CASTISRGRGDPLHF.

The rearrangement links TRBV30 to TRBJ2-3, with no clear D. The CDR3 extends over 14 amino acids. V was pared by 2 bases and J by 5 bases, with 14 bases between. CDR1 is GTSNPN, CDR2 SVGIG, per germline (reference sequence). This CDR3 reads CAWSHYVGGDTQYF. The CDR3 nucleotides are TGTGCCTGGAGTCATTATGTAGGTGGAGATACGCAGTATTTT.

This chain uses TRBV4-2 with TRBJ2-5; a possible D gene is TRBD1 (6 bases). The CDR3 is 16 amino acids. Germline CDR1 reads LGHNA; CDR2 reads YNFKEQ. V lost 0 bases to trimming and J lost 1 base, with 12 bases between them. As DNA, the CDR3 is TGTGCCAGCAGCCAAGATCTTGGCAGGGGCCAAGAGACCCAGTACTTC. This sequence encodes CASSQDLGRGQETQYF.

This clone occurred many times. This same CDR3 is encoded by further DNA sequences in the sample. This rearrangement joins TRBV18 to TRBJ2-1, with 8 bases aligning to TRBD2. CDR1 is KGHSH, CDR2 LQKENI, per germline. With 2 bases clipped from V and 6 bases from J, the junction kept 6 bases outside the gene matches. CDR3 length: 15 residues. In DNA, the CDR3 is TGTGCCAGCTCACCAACCGGGGGACTAGTCAATGAGCAGTTCTTC. Translated: CASSPTGGLVNEQFF.